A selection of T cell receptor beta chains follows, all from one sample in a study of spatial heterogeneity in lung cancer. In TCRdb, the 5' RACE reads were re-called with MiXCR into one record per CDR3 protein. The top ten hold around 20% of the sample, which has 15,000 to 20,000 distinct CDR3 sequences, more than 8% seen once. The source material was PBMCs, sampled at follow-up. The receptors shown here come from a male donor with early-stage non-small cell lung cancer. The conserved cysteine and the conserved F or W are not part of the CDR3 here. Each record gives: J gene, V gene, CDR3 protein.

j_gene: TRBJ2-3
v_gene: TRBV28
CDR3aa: ASSQGATSGSSTQY

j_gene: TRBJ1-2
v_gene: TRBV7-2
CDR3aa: ASSLRARGTYGYT

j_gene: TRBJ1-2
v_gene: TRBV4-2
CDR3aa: ASSQEGTGGIYGYT

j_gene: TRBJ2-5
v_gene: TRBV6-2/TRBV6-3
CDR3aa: ASRPLAGWETQY

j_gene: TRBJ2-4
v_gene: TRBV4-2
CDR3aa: ASSQDRASQGVKNIQY

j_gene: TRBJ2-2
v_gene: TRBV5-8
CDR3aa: ASSELAGGPVTGELF

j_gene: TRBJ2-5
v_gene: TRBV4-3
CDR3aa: ASSQGLAELQETQY

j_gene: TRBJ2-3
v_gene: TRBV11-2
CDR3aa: ASSYLVRGGATDTQY

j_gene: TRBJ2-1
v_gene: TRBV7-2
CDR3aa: ASSLVYRPSDNEQF

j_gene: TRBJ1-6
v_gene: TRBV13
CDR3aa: ASSLSGSPLH

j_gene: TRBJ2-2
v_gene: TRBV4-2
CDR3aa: ASSQEVGRNTGELF

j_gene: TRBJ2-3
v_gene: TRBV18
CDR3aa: ASSLGWATTDTQY

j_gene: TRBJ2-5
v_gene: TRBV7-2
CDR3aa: ASSQIGGRETQY

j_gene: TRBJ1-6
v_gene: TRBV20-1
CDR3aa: SARGAGQGYNSPLH

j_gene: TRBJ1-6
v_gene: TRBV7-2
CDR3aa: ASGRMGAANSPLH

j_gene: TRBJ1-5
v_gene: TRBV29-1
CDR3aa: SVKQGVGQPQH

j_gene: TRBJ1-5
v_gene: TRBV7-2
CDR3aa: ASSLVVNSNQPQH

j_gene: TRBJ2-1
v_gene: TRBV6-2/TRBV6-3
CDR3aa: ASATAGGDEQF

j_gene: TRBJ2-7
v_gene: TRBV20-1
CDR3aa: SARLAGSYEQY

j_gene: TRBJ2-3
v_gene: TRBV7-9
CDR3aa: ASSPGGTLTDTQY